Listed below are T cell receptor beta chains from one sample, sequenced in a study of neurological immune-mediated disorders. TCRdb re-derived calls from the 5' RACE reads in MiXCR, one entry per CDR3 protein. The data contain 25,000 to 35,000 distinct CDR3 sequences, 3.3% of them seen just once; the ten biggest clones take up 6% to 8%. The sample taken for sequencing was PBMCs. The receptors stem from a woman aged 25-40 years with multiple sclerosis. CDR3s include the opening cysteine and the closing phenylalanine or tryptophan. D genes are given only for firm matches. Clone sizes are given selectively: once, few, many, or a class where the clone is expanded.

V	size	D	J	CDR3	DNA
TRBV20-1	many	NA	TRBJ2-3	CSARPRGSGTDTQYF	TGCAGTGCTAGACCCCGAGGAAGTGGCACAGATACGCAGTATTTT
TRBV6-2/TRBV6-3	many	TRBD2	TRBJ2-7	CASCASGITYEQYF	TGTGCCAGCTGCGCTAGCGGGATCACCTACGAGCAGTACTTC
TRBV24-1	many	NA	TRBJ2-5	CATSDPRQETQYF	TGTGCCACCAGTGATCCGAGGCAAGAGACCCAGTACTTC
TRBV5-4	many	TRBD1	TRBJ2-7	CASSLNRGSYEQYF	TGTGCCAGCAGCTTGAACAGGGGGTCGTACGAGCAGTACTTC
TRBV5-1	medium-sized	NA	TRBJ1-1	CASSLGSGAEAFF	TGCGCCAGCAGCTTGGGGAGCGGCGCCGAAGCTTTCTTT
TRBV6-2/TRBV6-3	many	TRBD1	TRBJ1-5	CASSTGTGYQPQHF	TGTGCCAGCAGTACCGGGACAGGGTATCAGCCCCAGCATTTT
TRBV7-6	many	NA	TRBJ1-2	CASSPGLNYGYTF	TGTGCCAGCAGCCCAGGGCTTAACTATGGCTACACCTTC
TRBV5-1	many	NA	TRBJ2-2	CASSPYTNTGELFF	TGCGCCAGCAGCCCTTACACAAACACCGGGGAGCTGTTTTTT
TRBV4-2	many	TRBD2	TRBJ2-3	CASSQGEAGGPDTQYF	TGTGCCAGCAGCCAAGGGGAAGCGGGAGGGCCCGATACGCAGTATTTT
TRBV7-2	many	NA	TRBJ2-1	CASSLGRSSSNEQFF	TGTGCCAGCAGCTTAGGGAGATCATCGTCAAATGAGCAGTTCTTC
TRBV5-1	many	NA	TRBJ2-1	CASSIEGNEQFF	TGCGCCAGCAGCATAGAGGGGAATGAGCAGTTCTTC
TRBV6-2/TRBV6-3	many	NA	TRBJ1-2	CASSWGQPYGYTF	TGTGCCAGCAGCTGGGGACAACCCTATGGCTACACCTTC
TRBV7-7	NA	NA	TRBJ1-5	CASSVDSGQPQHF	TGTGCTAGCAGTGTAGACAGTGGGCAGCCCCAGCATTTT
TRBV7-8	NA	NA	TRBJ2-2	CASSPGTGELFF	TGTGCCAGCAGCCCCGGTACCGGGGAGCTGTTTTTT
TRBV7-7	many	NA	TRBJ2-1	CASSIGTYNEQFF	TGTGCCAGCAGCATCGGGACCTACAATGAGCAGTTCTTC
TRBV7-2	many	NA	TRBJ2-1	CASSTSSYNEQFF	TGTGCCAGCAGCACGAGCTCCTACAATGAGCAGTTCTTC
TRBV3-1	many	NA	TRBJ2-4	CASSQDQGNIQYF	TGTGCCAGCAGCCAAGATCAGGGAAACATTCAGTACTTC
TRBV7-2	few	TRBD1	TRBJ2-5	CASSPGTGGGETQYF	TGTGCCAGCAGCCCCGGGACAGGGGGTGGAGAGACCCAGTACTTC
TRBV5-1	many	TRBD2	TRBJ2-4	CASSLVTSGRGNIQYF	TGCGCCAGCAGCTTGGTAACTAGCGGGAGAGGAAACATTCAGTACTTC
TRBV7-9	many	TRBD2	TRBJ2-1	CASSFVVTSGRVEEQFF	TGTGCCAGCAGCTTCGTCGTGACTAGCGGGCGGGTGGAAGAGCAGTTCTTC
TRBV12-3/TRBV12-4	many	NA	TRBJ2-3	CASSPGDGVNVDTQYF	TGTGCCAGCAGTCCTGGGGACGGCGTGAATGTAGATACGCAGTATTTT
TRBV4-3	many	TRBD2	TRBJ2-3	CASSQGFSGGQGTQYF	TGCGCCAGCAGCCAAGGGTTTAGCGGGGGACAAGGTACGCAGTATTTT